Listed here is a single T cell receptor beta chain. This sample is part of a study of shared clonotypes between healthy human individuals. Sequenced by immunoSEQ multiplex PCR; TCRdb stores in-frame clones only, minus some. The table includes some 2,100,000 clones, around 93% detected once. Naive-designated CD8 cells lacked CD45RO, were positively enriched for CCR7, and omitted terminally differentiated effector memory CD45RA+ cells. The CDR3 runs 15 residues. With 4 bases clipped from V and 4 bases from J, the junction kept 8 bases outside the gene matches. The source of this sequence is a man between 18 and 29 years old in good health. Some clones in this sample may be carry-over from other donors' samples. V gene TRBV5-3 combines with J gene TRBJ2-7; TRBD2 agrees at 10 bases. TRBV5-3 falls under the ORF class, with uncertain function. Material for sequencing was naive CD8+ T cells from PBMCs. The CDR3 loop is CARSQAGTSVYEQYF. The CDR3 DNA is TGTGCCAGAAGCCAGGCCGGGACTAGCGTTTACGAGCAGTACTTC.